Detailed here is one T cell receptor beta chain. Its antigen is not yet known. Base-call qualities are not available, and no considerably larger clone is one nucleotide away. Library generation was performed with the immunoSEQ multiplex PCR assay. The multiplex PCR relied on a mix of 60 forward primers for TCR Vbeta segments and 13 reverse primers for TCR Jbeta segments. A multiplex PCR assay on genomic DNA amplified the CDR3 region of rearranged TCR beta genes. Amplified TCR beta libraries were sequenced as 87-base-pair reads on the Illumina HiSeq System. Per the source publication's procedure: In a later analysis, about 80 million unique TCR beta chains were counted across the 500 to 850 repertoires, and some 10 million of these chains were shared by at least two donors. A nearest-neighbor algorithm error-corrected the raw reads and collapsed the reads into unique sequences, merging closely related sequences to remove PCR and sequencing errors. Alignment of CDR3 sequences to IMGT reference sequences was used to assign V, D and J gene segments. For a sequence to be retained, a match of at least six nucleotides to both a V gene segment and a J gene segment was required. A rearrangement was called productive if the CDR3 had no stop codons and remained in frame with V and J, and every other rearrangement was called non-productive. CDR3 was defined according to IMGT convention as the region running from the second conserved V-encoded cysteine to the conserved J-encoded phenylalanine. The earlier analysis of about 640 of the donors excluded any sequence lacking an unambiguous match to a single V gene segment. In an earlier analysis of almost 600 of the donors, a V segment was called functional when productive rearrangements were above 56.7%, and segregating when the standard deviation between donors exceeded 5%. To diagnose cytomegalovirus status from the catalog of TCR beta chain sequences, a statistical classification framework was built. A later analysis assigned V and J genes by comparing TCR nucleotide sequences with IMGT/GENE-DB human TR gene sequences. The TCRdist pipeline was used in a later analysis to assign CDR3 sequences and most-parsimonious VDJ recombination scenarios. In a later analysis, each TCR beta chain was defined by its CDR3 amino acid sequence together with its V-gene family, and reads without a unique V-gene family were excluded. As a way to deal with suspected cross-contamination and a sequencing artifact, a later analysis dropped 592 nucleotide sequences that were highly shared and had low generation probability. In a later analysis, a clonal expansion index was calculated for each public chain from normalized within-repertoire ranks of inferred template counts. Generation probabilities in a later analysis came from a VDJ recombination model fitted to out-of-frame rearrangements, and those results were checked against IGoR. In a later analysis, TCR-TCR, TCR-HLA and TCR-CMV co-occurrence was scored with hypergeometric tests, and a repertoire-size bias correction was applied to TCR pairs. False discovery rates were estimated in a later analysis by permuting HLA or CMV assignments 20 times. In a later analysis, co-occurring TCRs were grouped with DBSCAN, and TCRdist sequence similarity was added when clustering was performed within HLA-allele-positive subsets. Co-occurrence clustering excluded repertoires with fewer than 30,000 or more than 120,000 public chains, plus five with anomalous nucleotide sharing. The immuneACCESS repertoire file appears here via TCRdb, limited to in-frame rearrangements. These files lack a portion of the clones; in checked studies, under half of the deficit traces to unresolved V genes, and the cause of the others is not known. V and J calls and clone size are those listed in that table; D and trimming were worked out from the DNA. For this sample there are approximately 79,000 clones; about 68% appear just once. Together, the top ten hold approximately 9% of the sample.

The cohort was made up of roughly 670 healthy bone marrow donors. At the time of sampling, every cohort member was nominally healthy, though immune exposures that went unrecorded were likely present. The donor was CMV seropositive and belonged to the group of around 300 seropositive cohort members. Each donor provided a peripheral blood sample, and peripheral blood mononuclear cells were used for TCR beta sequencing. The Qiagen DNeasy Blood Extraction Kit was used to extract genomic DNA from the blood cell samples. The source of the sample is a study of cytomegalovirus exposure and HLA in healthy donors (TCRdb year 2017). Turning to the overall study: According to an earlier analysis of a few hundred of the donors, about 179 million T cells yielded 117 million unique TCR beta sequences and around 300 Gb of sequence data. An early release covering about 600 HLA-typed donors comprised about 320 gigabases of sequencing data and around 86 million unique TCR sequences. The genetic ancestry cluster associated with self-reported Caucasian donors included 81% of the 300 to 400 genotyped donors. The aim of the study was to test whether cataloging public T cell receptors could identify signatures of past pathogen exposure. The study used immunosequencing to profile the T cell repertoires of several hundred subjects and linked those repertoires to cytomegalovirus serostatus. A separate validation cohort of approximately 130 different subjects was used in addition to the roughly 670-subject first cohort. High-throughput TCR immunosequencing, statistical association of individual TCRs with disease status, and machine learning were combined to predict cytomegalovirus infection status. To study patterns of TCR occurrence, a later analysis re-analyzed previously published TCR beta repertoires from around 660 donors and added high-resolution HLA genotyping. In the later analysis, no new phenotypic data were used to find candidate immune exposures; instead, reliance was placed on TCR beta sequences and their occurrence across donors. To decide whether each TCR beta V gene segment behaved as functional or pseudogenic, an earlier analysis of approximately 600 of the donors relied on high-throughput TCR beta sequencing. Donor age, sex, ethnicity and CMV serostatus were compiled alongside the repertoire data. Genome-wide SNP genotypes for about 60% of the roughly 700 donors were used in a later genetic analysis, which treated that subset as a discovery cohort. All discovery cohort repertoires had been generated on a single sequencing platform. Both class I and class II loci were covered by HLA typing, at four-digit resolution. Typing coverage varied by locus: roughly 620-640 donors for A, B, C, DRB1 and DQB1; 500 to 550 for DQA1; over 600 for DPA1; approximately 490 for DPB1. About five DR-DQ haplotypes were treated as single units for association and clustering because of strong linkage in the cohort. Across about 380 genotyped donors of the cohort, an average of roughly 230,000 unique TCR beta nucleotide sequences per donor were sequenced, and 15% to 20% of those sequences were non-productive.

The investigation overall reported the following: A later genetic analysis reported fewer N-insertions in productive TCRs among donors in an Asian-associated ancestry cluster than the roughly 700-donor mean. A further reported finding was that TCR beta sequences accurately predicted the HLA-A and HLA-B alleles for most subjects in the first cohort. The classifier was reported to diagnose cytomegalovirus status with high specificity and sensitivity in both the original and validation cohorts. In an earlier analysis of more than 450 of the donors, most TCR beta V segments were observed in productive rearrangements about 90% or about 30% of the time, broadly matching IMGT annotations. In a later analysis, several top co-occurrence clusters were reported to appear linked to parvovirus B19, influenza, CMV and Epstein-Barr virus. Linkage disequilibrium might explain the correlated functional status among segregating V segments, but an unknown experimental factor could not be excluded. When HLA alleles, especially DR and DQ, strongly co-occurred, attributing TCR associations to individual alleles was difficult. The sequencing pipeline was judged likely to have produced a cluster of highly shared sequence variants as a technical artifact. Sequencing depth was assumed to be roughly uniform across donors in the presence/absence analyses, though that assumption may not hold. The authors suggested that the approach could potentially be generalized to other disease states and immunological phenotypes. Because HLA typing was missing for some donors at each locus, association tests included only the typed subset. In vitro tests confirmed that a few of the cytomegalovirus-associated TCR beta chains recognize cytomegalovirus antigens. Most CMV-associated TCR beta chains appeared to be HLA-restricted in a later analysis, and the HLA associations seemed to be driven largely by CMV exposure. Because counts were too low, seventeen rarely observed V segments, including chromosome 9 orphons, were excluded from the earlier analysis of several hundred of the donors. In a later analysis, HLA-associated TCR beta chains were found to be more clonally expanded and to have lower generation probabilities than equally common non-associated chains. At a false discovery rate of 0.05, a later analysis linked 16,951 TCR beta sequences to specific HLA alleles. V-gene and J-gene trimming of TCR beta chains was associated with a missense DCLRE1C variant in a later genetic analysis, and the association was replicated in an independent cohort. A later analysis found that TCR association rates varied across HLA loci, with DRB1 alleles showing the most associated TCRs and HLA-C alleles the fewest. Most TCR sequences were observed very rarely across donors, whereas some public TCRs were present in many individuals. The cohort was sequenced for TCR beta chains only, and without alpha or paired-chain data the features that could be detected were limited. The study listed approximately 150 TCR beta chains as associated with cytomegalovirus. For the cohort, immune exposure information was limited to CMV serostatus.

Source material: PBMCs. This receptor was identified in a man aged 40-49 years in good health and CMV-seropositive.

CDR3 protein: CASSLDPAMNTEAFF. In nucleotides, the sequence is TGTGCCAGCAGCTTAGATCCAGCGATGAACACTGAAGCTTTCTTT. This sequence uses TRBV7-2 and TRBJ1-1; too little of a D gene remains to name it. From its cysteine to its phenylalanine, the CDR3 spans 15 amino acids. Left in the record is the CDR3 DNA by itself, 45 bases read in frame from the first base. The germline V gene specifies SGHTA as CDR1 and FQGNSA as CDR2. The germline ends are 9 bases apart after V is trimmed by 1 base and J by 0 bases.